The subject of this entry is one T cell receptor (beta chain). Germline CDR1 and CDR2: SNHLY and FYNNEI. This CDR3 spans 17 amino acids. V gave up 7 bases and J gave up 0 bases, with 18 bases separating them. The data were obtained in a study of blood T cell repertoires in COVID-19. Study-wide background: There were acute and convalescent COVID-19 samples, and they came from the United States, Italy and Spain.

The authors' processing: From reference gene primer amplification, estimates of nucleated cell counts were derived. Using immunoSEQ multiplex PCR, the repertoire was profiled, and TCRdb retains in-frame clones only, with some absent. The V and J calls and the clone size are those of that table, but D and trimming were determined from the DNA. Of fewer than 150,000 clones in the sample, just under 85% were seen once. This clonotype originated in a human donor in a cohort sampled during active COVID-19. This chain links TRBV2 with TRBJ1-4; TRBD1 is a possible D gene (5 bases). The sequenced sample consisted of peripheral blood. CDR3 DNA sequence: TGTGCCAGCACCACTAACCCCCCAGGGACAACTAATGAAAAACTGTTTTTT. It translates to CASTTNPPGTTNEKLFF.